This TCR beta chain was sequenced during a study of T cell clones after liver transplantation. Looking at the study overall: TCRbeta sequencing after a pre-transplant mixed lymphocyte reaction identified graft-donor-reactive clones, later tracked in post-transplant blood.

Sequenced by immunoSEQ multiplex PCR; TCRdb stores in-frame clones only, minus some. The sample includes roughly 50,000 clones, roughly 84% seen only once; the top ten take about 8.1%. This TCR was sampled from a human donor who received a liver transplant. Sequences were derived from CD4+ T cells from blood, sampled before liver transplant.

This CDR3 is CASTFRQGASDTQYF. The DNA for the CDR3 is TGTGCCAGTACGTTCCGGCAGGGGGCGTCAGATACGCAGTATTTT. The chain uses TRBV19 and TRBJ2-3, with 8 bases matching TRBD1. This CDR3 is built from 15 residues. Trimming took 7 bases from V and 4 from J; bases not matched to a gene: 10. Germline values: CDR1 LNHDA, CDR2 SQIVND (reference sequence).